A selection of T cell receptor beta chains follows, all from one sample in a study of shared clonotypes between healthy human individuals. This table comes from immunoSEQ multiplex PCR, and its TCRdb copy is limited to in-frame clones, with some not included. The table shows roughly 760,000 clones, with roughly 70% occurring only once. The sequenced sample consisted of memory CD4+ T cells sorted from blood. All receptors come from a woman aged 30 to 39 in good health. The CDR3 runs from the conserved cysteine through the conserved F or W. Each record gives: D gene, J gene, CDR3 length, clone size, V gene, CDR3 DNA, CDR3 protein. The D gene is left open where the match is weak. The size of a clone is reported for some rows only, either as once, few or many, or as a class for expanded clones.

-	TRBJ2-5	12	-	TRBV29-1	TGCAGCGCCGGTGACAGGCAAGAGACCCAGTACTTC	CSAGDRQETQYF
-	TRBJ2-7	10	few	TRBV2	TGTGCCAGCAAGGGGTACGAGCAGTACTTC	CASKGYEQYF
-	TRBJ2-5	13	-	TRBV15	TGTGCCACCAGCAGAGATAGCCAAGAGACCCAGTACTTC	CATSRDSQETQYF
TRBD2	TRBJ2-5	13	-	TRBV27	TGTGCCAGCAGGTTAACGGGGGGGGAGACCCAGTACTTC	CASRLTGGETQYF
-	TRBJ1-2	13	-	TRBV5-1	TGCGCCAGCAGCTTGACAGGCCAGCGGGGCTACACCTTC	CASSLTGQRGYTF
-	TRBJ2-2	13	-	TRBV10-3	TGTGCCATCAGTAGGGAGAACACCGGGGAGCTGTTTTTT	CAISRENTGELFF
-	TRBJ2-7	13	-	TRBV5-1	TGCGCCAGCAGCCGGCGGGAAGGAGACGAGCAGTACTTC	CASSRREGDEQYF
TRBD2	TRBJ2-5	16	-	TRBV7-9	TGTGCCAGCAGCCCCCAAACTAGCGTTGGGGGAGAGACCCAGTACTTC	CASSPQTSVGGETQYF
-	TRBJ1-2	14	once	TRBV5-1	TGCGCCAGCAGCGTCGACACGGGAACCTATGGCTACACCTTC	CASSVDTGTYGYTF
-	TRBJ2-1	16	-	TRBV7-9	TGTGCCAGCAGCCCTACGAATTCTGGACAGCAAAGCAAGCAGTTCTTC	CASSPTNSGQQSKQFF
-	TRBJ1-4	13	-	TRBV7-8	TGTGCCAGCAGCCTGGTCAACCGTGAAAAACTGTTTTTT	CASSLVNREKLFF
TRBD2	TRBJ2-1	20	-	TRBV5-1	TGCGCCAGCAGCTTCAAAGCGTTACAAGGACTAGCGGGAGAACACAATGAGCAGTTCTTC	CASSFKALQGLAGEHNEQFF
-	TRBJ2-3	14	-	TRBV5-1	TGCGCCAGCAGCTTGACCAGTAGCAGGGATACGCAGTATTTT	CASSLTSSRDTQYF
-	TRBJ2-5	13	-	TRBV6-1	TGTGCCACCGGTCCGCGAGGGAGAGAGACCCAGTACTTC	CATGPRGRETQYF
TRBD1	TRBJ2-2	15	-	TRBV5-1	TGCGCCAGCAGCTTCCAACAGGGGGGCACCGGGGAGCTGTTTTTT	CASSFQQGGTGELFF
TRBD1	TRBJ2-3	15	-	TRBV5-8	TGTGCCAGCAGCTTGCAGGGGGCGTCCGGAGATACGCAGTATTTT	CASSLQGASGDTQYF
TRBD1	TRBJ1-2	16	-	TRBV28	TGTGCCAGCAGTCCTCTTTTCCAGGGGGCCCCTTATGGCTACACCTTC	CASSPLFQGAPYGYTF
TRBD2	TRBJ2-1	15	-	TRBV19	TGTGCCAGTAGTACCCCGGGAGGTTTTGGGAATGAGCAGTTCTTC	CASSTPGGFGNEQFF
TRBD1	TRBJ1-4	15	-	TRBV4-1	TGCGCCAGCAGCCAAACACAGGGGATGCGTGAAAAACTGTTTTTT	CASSQTQGMREKLFF
-	TRBJ1-1	15	-	TRBV7-2	TGTGCCAGCAGCTTAGGGTGGCGGGGTCCTACTGAAGCTTTCTTT	CASSLGWRGPTEAFF
TRBD1	TRBJ1-6	16	-	TRBV7-8	TGTGCCAGCAGCTTAGTCGGGACAGTGGGAAATTCACCCCTCCACTTT	CASSLVGTVGNSPLHF
TRBD2	TRBJ2-7	16	-	TRBV2	TGTGCCAGCAGGGGAGGGACTAGCGGGTTCCCCTACGAGCAGTACTTC	CASRGGTSGFPYEQYF
TRBD2	TRBJ2-2	17	-	TRBV7-9	TGTGCCAGCAGCGACAAAGGGAGCGGGAGAAACACCGGGGAGCTGTTTTTT	CASSDKGSGRNTGELFF
-	TRBJ2-3	16	once	TRBV2	TGTGCCAGCAGTGAACGGGACACCCCCGCCACAGATACGCAGTATTTT	CASSERDTPATDTQYF
TRBD2	TRBJ2-6	17	-	TRBV5-1	TGCGCCAGCAGCCCGGCGGGACTAGGATCTGGGGCCAACGTCCTGACTTTC	CASSPAGLGSGANVLTF
TRBD2	TRBJ2-4	16	-	TRBV4-1	TGCGCCAGCAGCCAAGGTGCGGGAGGAGTCAAAAACATTCAGTACTTC	CASSQGAGGVKNIQYF
TRBD1	TRBJ1-5	15	many	TRBV4-1	TGCGCCAGCAGCCGCGGGACAGTTAGCAATCAGCCCCAGCATTTT	CASSRGTVSNQPQHF
TRBD1	TRBJ2-1	15	-	TRBV5-4	TGTGCCAGCAGCTCCCGGGACAGAAACTACAATGAGCAGTTCTTC	CASSSRDRNYNEQFF
-	TRBJ2-2	16	-	TRBV11-2	TGTGCCAGCAGCTTAGTACCCGACAGCTACACCGGGGAGCTGTTTTTT	CASSLVPDSYTGELFF
-	TRBJ1-5	15	-	TRBV9	TGTGCCAGCAGCGAGGGAATGGGGTCGGGGCAGCCCCAGCATTTT	CASSEGMGSGQPQHF
-	TRBJ2-7	15	few	TRBV10-3	TGTGCCATCAGTGATCTGAACGGGGGGCTATACGAGCAGTACTTC	CAISDLNGGLYEQYF
-	TRBJ2-3	14	-	TRBV18	TGTGCCAGCTCACCATTCAGGCCCGGAGATACGCAGTATTTT	CASSPFRPGDTQYF
-	TRBJ1-1	13	few	TRBV30	TGTGCCTGGAGTGTACTCCGTAGGACTGAAGCTTTCTTT	CAWSVLRRTEAFF
TRBD1	TRBJ1-1	16	-	TRBV5-5	TGTGCCAGCAGCTTACCCCCGGGGACAGGGAACACTGAAGCTTTCTTT	CASSLPPGTGNTEAFF
-	TRBJ1-4	13	many	TRBV6-5	TGTGCCAGCAGAGGGGAGGGAAATGAAAAACTGTTTTTT	CASRGEGNEKLFF
-	TRBJ1-5	14	-	TRBV4-1	TGCGCCAGCAGCCATCCTGTAAGCAATCAGCCCCAGCATTTT	CASSHPVSNQPQHF
-	TRBJ2-1	12	few	TRBV11-1	TGTGCCAGCAGTCGGGACCACAATGAGCAGTTCTTC	CASSRDHNEQFF
-	TRBJ2-1	14	-	TRBV28	TGTGCCAGCAGTTTATATTGGGGGGTCAATGAGCAGTTCTTC	CASSLYWGVNEQFF
-	TRBJ2-7	11	-	TRBV10-3	TGTGCCATCAGTGGGGAGTACGAGCAGTACTTC	CAISGEYEQYF
-	TRBJ2-1	10	-	TRBV29-1	TGCAGCGTGAGAAACAATGAGCAGTTCTTC	CSVRNNEQFF
-	TRBJ1-3	15	-	TRBV4-1	TGCGCCAGCAGCCGGCCGGTAGTAGGTGGAAACACCATATATTTT	CASSRPVVGGNTIYF
-	TRBJ2-7	15	-	TRBV7-3	TGTGCCAGCAGCTTAGTTAACTCGGAGCGGCGGGAGCAGTACTTC	CASSLVNSERREQYF
-	TRBJ2-3	16	once	TRBV15	TGTGCCACCAGCAGAATCTCAGGTGAAGGGGAAGATACGCAGTATTTT	CATSRISGEGEDTQYF
-	TRBJ2-5	13	-	TRBV29-1	TGCAGCGTTGCGGAACAGCTCCAAGAGACCCAGTACTTC	CSVAEQLQETQYF
-	TRBJ2-2	14	-	TRBV28	TGTGCCACCGACGGATCAGAGGGCCCCGGGGAGCTGTTTTTT	CATDGSEGPGELFF
TRBD2	TRBJ2-7	13	-	TRBV6-6	TGTGCCAGCAGGGCAGCCAGCGGGAGCGAGCAGTACTTC	CASRAASGSEQYF
-	TRBJ1-3	16	-	TRBV2	TGTGCCAGCACCATCGGATCGGGAAGCTCTGGAAACACCATATATTTT	CASTIGSGSSGNTIYF
-	TRBJ1-5	14	-	TRBV29-1	TGCAGCGTTGCAATGGGGGGAGCCAATCAGCCCCAGCATTTT	CSVAMGGANQPQHF
-	TRBJ2-7	15	once	TRBV5-4	TGTGCCAGCAGCAGCCGGGCCTCCCCAGAGGGCGAGCAGTACTTC	CASSSRASPEGEQYF
-	TRBJ2-6	18	few	TRBV25-1	TGTGCCAGCAGTGAAAGGTCGGGGGCCGTCTCTGGGGCCAACGTCCTGACTTTC	CASSERSGAVSGANVLTF
TRBD2	TRBJ2-7	14	-	TRBV28	TGTGCCAGCCTAAAGCGGGAGGGATCCTACGAGCAGTACTTC	CASLKREGSYEQYF
-	TRBJ1-5	17	-	TRBV2	TGTGCCAGCAGTCAGAGTGGACAGCATTATAGCAATCAGCCCCAGCATTTT	CASSQSGQHYSNQPQHF
-	TRBJ2-7	12	-	TRBV25-1	TGTGCCAGCAGTCGCGCATCCTACGAGCAGTACTTC	CASSRASYEQYF
TRBD1	TRBJ2-5	15	-	TRBV11-1	TGTGCCAGCAGCTTAGCGGGACAGGGGGGGGAGACCCAGTACTTC	CASSLAGQGGETQYF